This TCR beta chain derives from a study of cytomegalovirus exposure and HLA in healthy donors. Study-wide results and limits: The study listed 150 to 200 cytomegalovirus-associated TCR beta chains.

In regard to this clone: The antigen is unknown.

The CDR3 loop spans 14 amino acids. Trimming left V 2 bases short and J 5 bases short, with 10 bases between. Germline loops: CDR1 SGHTA, CDR2 FQGNSA. The repertoire was sequenced with immunoSEQ multiplex PCR; TCRdb's copy has only in-frame clones and lacks some. Of 200,000 to 250,000 clones detected, 87% appear once; the ten largest clones hold around 12%. The TCR was taken from a man between 18 and 29 years old in good health and CMV-seropositive. The chain combines TRBV7-2 with TRBJ2-1; D may be TRBD1 or TRBD2 (5 bases each). Specimen: PBMCs. DNA for the CDR3: TGTGCCAGCAGCTTATGGGACCCTGACAATGAGCAGTTCTTC. Translation: CASSLWDPDNEQFF.